The following is a T cell receptor (beta chain) sequence with its context. Antigen unknown. TCRdb re-called the 5' RACE reads through MiXCR, storing one row per CDR3 protein. The sample holds 550,000 to 700,000 distinct CDR3 sequences, 7.5% to 10% seen once. The sample belongs to a study of identical twins. Whole-study results and caveats: The study based its conclusions on cross-sectional statistical analysis and did not follow the same donors.

These data also formed part of another study, on yellow fever vaccine responses in identical twins. That paper adds: The T cell response to vaccination in identical twins was reportedly partly convergent and partly personalized.

The clonotype comes from a woman aged 18-29 years in good health. The specimen sequenced was PBMCs.

The CDR3 nucleotides read TGCAGCGTTGCCGTTTCCTACGAGCAGTACTTC. It encodes CSVAVSYEQYF. The gene calls are TRBV29-1 and TRBJ2-7; D is unclear. Trimming stripped 4 bases from V and 1 base from J, with 5 bases between. Germline V gene lookup returns CDR1 SQVTM and CDR2 ANQGSEA. CDR3 length: 11 residues.